Below, 10 T cell receptor beta chains from the same sample are listed, as sequenced in a study of T-cell memory formation after mild COVID-19 (dated by TCRdb to about 2021). Preparation of the library involved 5' RACE. TCRdb lists the instrument as Illumina NovaSeq 6000. Using fastp trimming at Q25 and MiXCR clonotype assembly, TCRdb reanalyzed the public sequencing data and kept in-frame beta chains. Each entry is one CDR3 protein sequence, shown with its most common DNA and genes. The sample yields 350,000 to 400,000 distinct CDR3 sequences; 13% to 15% were counted once. Roughly a fifth of the sample goes to the ten largest clones. Sequenced sample: PBMCs or a T cell subset sorted from them (not recorded which). The source is a man younger than 35 who had mild COVID-19 (a few samples of this study predate the infection). The sample titles of this study are shuffled in the database, so cell type and time point are left out; the donor was told from shared clones.

The rearrangement uses TRBV27 and TRBJ1-5; 12 bases align to TRBD1. Trimming at V came to 5 bases and at J to 1 base, leaving 12 bases not matched to a gene. This CDR3 contains 19 residues. CDR1 and CDR2 (germline): MNHEY, SMNVEV (reference sequence). The CDR3 loop reads CASSGTGGFRRGSNQPQHF. The CDR3 DNA follows: TGTGCCAGCAGTGGGACAGGGGGCTTTAGGAGAGGAAGCAATCAGCCCCAGCATTTT.

This clonotype was found many times. The V and J genes are TRBV12-3 or TRBV12-4 and TRBJ1-2; the match to TRBD1 covers 9 bases. The CDR3 sequence is 14 residues long. V lost 5 bases, J lost 2 bases, and 3 bases stayed unmatched. The CDR3 nucleotides are TGTGCCAGCAGTCCTGGGACAGGGAACTATGGCTACACCTTC. Its translation is CASSPGTGNYGYTF.

In its sample, this clonotype was seen a few times. The chain combines TRBV12-3 or TRBV12-4 with TRBJ2-4, with D possibly being TRBD2 (6 bases). This CDR3 is built from 16 residues. The V and J ends lost 3 bases and 2 bases respectively, with 14 bases between them. This CDR3 reads CASSLGGGRPKNIQYF. The CDR3 DNA follows: TGTGCCAGCAGTTTGGGAGGTGGGAGGCCCAAAAACATTCAGTACTTC.

This clonotype was counted at least ten times. The J gene is TRBJ1-5, the V gene TRBV4-1; 7 positions agree with TRBD1. This CDR3 has 17 amino acids. From germline, CDR1 is MGHRA and CDR2 YSYEKL. V lost 1 base, J lost 2 bases, and 8 bases stayed unmatched. CDR3 residues: CASSQGGQRMRNQPQHF. The DNA of the CDR3 is TGCGCCAGCAGCCAAGGGGGACAGCGAATGCGCAATCAGCCCCAGCATTTT.

The rearrangement links TRBV20-1 to TRBJ1-4; 9 positions agree with TRBD1. Trimming at V came to 5 bases and at J to 7 bases, leaving 14 bases not matched to a gene. The CDR3 runs 16 residues. Looked up from germline, CDR1 is DFQATT and CDR2 is SNEGSKA (reference sequence). The CDR3 DNA is TGCAGTGCTCTCGGGACAGGGACGTCACAGAGTGAAAAACTGTTTTTT. Amino acid sequence: CSALGTGTSQSEKLFF.

Only a few counts were recorded for this clonotype. This chain uses TRBV2 with TRBJ2-7; no definite D call. Per germline, CDR1 SNHLY and CDR2 FYNNEI. The CDR3 runs to 11 residues. The V gene lost 8 bases and the J gene lost 6 bases, with 11 bases spanning the gap. As DNA, the CDR3 is TGTGCCAGCCGGGCCGGGCCCGAGCAGTACTTC. It specifies CASRAGPEQYF.

The V call is TRBV7-6, the J call TRBJ2-5, with TRBD2 as a possible D gene (5 bases). CDR1 is SGHVS, CDR2 FNYEAQ, per germline. V lost 7 bases and J lost 1, with 16 bases in between. The CDR3 contains 15 residues. DNA for the CDR3: TGTGCCAGCACCACCGCCCTGCGGGTCCAAGAGACCCAGTACTTC. Translation gives CASTTALRVQETQYF.

V usage is TRBV7-9 and J usage is TRBJ2-7; a possible D gene is TRBD2 (6 bases). The V end was cut by 5 bases, the J end by 1 base, with 18 bases between. The CDR3 is 16 amino acids. Germline values: CDR1 SEHNR, CDR2 FQNEAQ (reference sequence). CDR3 nucleotide sequence: TGTGCCAGCAGCCGATGGGGAAGGGAGGATTCCTACGAGCAGTACTTC. Encoded protein: CASSRWGREDSYEQYF. The full variable domain, its missing parts supplied by reference TRBV7-9 and TRBJ2-7, is DTGVSQNPRHKITKRGQNVTFRCDPISEHNRLYWYRQTLGQGPEFLTYFQNEAQLEKSRLLSDRFSAERPKGSFSTLEIQRTEQGDSAMYLCASSRWGREDSYEQYFGPGTRLTVT.

The chain is built from TRBV29-1 and TRBJ1-1; D ambiguous. Germline CDR1 and CDR2: SQVTM and ANQGSEA. Between the trimmed V and J ends, which lost 3 bases and 4 bases, there was a span of 0 bases. The CDR3 is made up of 9 amino acids. CDR3 DNA: TGCAGCGTTGACACTGAAGCTTTCTTT. Translation: CSVDTEAFF.

The chain joins TRBV20-1 to TRBJ2-5; D is ambiguous. V was shortened by 1 base and J by 1 base, with 10 bases between the two germline ends. The CDR3 is 14 amino acids. Germline loops: CDR1 DFQATT, CDR2 SNEGSKA (reference sequence). This chain's CDR3 is CSARVRWRQETQYF. The CDR3 DNA reads TGCAGTGCTAGAGTCCGGTGGCGCCAAGAGACCCAGTACTTC.